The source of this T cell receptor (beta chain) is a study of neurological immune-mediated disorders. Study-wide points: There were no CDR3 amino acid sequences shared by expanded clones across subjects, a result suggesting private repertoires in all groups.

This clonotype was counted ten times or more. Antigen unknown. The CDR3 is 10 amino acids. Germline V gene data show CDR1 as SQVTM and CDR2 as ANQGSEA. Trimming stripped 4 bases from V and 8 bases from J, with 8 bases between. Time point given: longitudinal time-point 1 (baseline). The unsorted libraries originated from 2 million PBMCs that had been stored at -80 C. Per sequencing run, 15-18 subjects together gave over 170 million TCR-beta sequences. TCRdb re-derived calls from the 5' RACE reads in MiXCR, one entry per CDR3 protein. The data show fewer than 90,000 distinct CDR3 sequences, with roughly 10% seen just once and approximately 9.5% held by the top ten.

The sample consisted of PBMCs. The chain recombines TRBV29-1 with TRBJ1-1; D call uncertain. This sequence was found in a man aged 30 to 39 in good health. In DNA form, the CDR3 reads TGCAGCGTTGGTGCTATCGAAGCTTTCTTT. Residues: CSVGAIEAFF.